This T cell receptor beta chain was recorded in a study of blood T cell repertoires in COVID-19. Study context: From the United States, Italy and Spain came samples of acute and convalescent COVID-19. The cDNA or gDNA used as material had been derived from T cells, B-cell-depleted T cells, or PBMCs.

This CDR3 is 15 amino acids long. Per the germline V gene, CDR1 is KGHSH and CDR2 is LQKENI. J was trimmed by 6 bases and V by 4 bases; bases with no gene match: 1. Original processing notes: Reference gene primer amplification gave nucleated cell count estimates. Generated by immunoSEQ multiplex PCR, the TCRdb table keeps only in-frame clones and is missing some. V and J calls and clone size are copied from that table; D and trimming were computed from the DNA. The repertoire has over 55,000 clones, around 87% of them found once; the top ten carry 4% to 5.5%. The clonotype originates from a middle-aged man with active COVID-19. The chain has TRBV18 and TRBJ2-1, with 15 bases aligning to TRBD2. Sequenced: peripheral blood. DNA for the CDR3: TGTGCCAGCTCACTGGGACTAGCGGGAGGCAATGAGCAGTTCTTC. Encoded protein: CASSLGLAGGNEQFF.